The 6 T cell receptor beta chains below all came from one sample that was sequenced in a study of blood T cell repertoires in COVID-19. Measured with immunoSEQ multiplex PCR; TCRdb has only the in-frame clones, and not every one. The sample holds about 170,000 clones; roughly 80% are singletons and the top ten take over 2.5%. The sample comprised peripheral blood. These receptors originate from a human donor with acute or convalescent COVID-19. The donor label of this sample is uncertain.

This chain links TRBV7-9 with TRBJ2-7, with a weak D call TRBD1 (6 bases). This CDR3 contains 16 residues. V was cut by 5 bases and J by 2 bases, with 19 bases left in between. CDR1 and CDR2 from the germline V gene are SEHNR and FQNEAQ (reference sequence). CDR3 DNA sequence: TGTGCCAGCAGCGCTAGGGGGAGACCATGGGCCTACGAGCAGTACTTC. It specifies CASSARGRPWAYEQYF. The entire variable domain, with the rest obtained from reference TRBV7-9 and TRBJ2-7, is as follows: DTGVSQNPRHKITKRGQNVTFRCDPISEHNRLYWYRQTLGQGPEFLTYFQNEAQLEKSRLLSDRFSAERPKGSFSTLEIQRTEQGDSAMYLCASSARGRPWAYEQYFGPGTRLTVT.

V is TRBV6-2 or TRBV6-3 and J is TRBJ1-5, with no clear D. Trimming took 2 bases from V and 0 from J, leaving 23 bases between them. CDR3 length: 20 amino acids. In germline, CDR1 is MNHEY, CDR2 SVGEGT. For the CDR3, the DNA is TGTGCCAGCAGTTACGGTCGGGGTGTTCGGGCTTCCAATAGCAATCAGCCCCAGCATTTT. As protein: CASSYGRGVRASNSNQPQHF.

The chain uses TRBV2 and TRBJ1-4; D gene ambiguous. The germline V and J ends were trimmed by 2 bases and 0 bases, with 4 bases remaining between them. Germline CDR1 SNHLY, CDR2 FYNNEI. The CDR3 runs 14 residues. In nucleotides, the CDR3 is TGTGCCAGCAGTGAACTTGCAACTAATGAAAAACTGTTTTTT. It codes for CASSELATNEKLFF.

This chain connects TRBV2 to TRBJ1-1, with D hard to call. In germline, CDR1 is SNHLY, CDR2 FYNNEI. CDR3 length equals 13 residues. V was pared by 6 bases and J by 11 bases, with 19 bases between. The CDR3 region has the DNA TGTGCCAGCAGCACCTTGGAGAGAGGAACGGCTTTCTTT. Protein: CASSTLERGTAFF. Full variable domain (rest looked up from reference TRBV2 and TRBJ1-1): EPEVTQTPSHQVTQMGQEVILRCVPISNHLYFYWYRQILGQKVEFLVSFYNNEISEKSEIFDDQFSVERPDGSNFTLKIRSTKLEDSAMYFCASSTLERGTAFFGQGTRLTVV.

The V gene is TRBV3-1 (or the pseudogene TRBV3-2), the J gene TRBJ2-1, with D unresolved. CDR3 size: 12 residues. V was clipped by 3 bases and J by 10 bases, with 10 bases between them. Germline CDR1 and CDR2: LGHDT and YNNKEL (reference sequence). The CDR3 region is CASSQRSREQFF. CDR3 in DNA: TGTGCCAGCAGCCAGAGATCCAGGGAGCAGTTCTTC.

This chain joins TRBV7-9 and TRBJ1-6; possibly TRBD1 for D (5 bases). Trimming removed 3 bases from V and 0 bases from J, with 9 bases in between. CDR1 SEHNR and CDR2 FQNEAQ come from the germline V gene (reference sequence). The CDR3 sequence is 16 residues long. In nucleotides, the CDR3 is TGTGCCAGCAGCTTGGACACGAGCTCCTATAATTCACCCCTCCACTTT. Translating gives CASSLDTSSYNSPLHF.